This entry concerns a single T cell receptor beta chain. Its matching antigen is unknown. The V gene lost 1 base and the J gene lost 2 bases, with 6 bases spanning the gap. Germline loops: CDR1 MGHRA, CDR2 YSYEKL. The CDR3 covers 13 residues. The sample comes from a study of CD8 T cells in ankylosing spondylitis. Findings of the study overall: In ankylosing spondylitis blood, a motif of eight highly homologous TCR beta variants appeared characteristic. It was reported that disease-linked clones were significantly enriched in matched ankylosing spondylitis synovial fluid.

TCRdb recomputed calls from the 5' RACE reads with MiXCR, one row per CDR3 protein. The sample includes around 140,000 distinct CDR3 sequences, 15% to 20% of them seen just once. The TCR was taken from a male donor with ankylosing spondylitis. The chain joins TRBV4-1 to TRBJ2-7; D not certain. The sample taken for sequencing was blood, either unsorted or a sorted T cell fraction (not recorded which). For the CDR3, the DNA is TGCGCCAGCAGCCAAGCGTTGACCTACGAGCAGTACTTC. This gives the protein CASSQALTYEQYF.